This T cell receptor (beta chain) appears in the sequencing data of a study of T-cell reconstitution after alpha-beta-depleted transplantation in children. There are a few counts of this clonotype. Preparation of the TCRbeta library was carried out with unique molecular identifiers. One entry per CDR3 protein, called by TCRdb with MiXCR from the PCR reads. The profile shows some 500,000 distinct CDR3 sequences, roughly 33% of them singletons. The germline V and J ends were trimmed by 1 base and 11 bases, with 14 bases remaining between them. The CDR3 is 14 amino acids. Germline CDR1 reads SGHTA; CDR2 reads FQGNSA.

The rearrangement joins TRBV7-2 to TRBJ1-4; no definite D call. The sample was PBMCs from the stem cell graft donor, taken from the stem cell graft. The sequence was collected from a human donor who donated a stem cell graft to a child with aplastic anemia. Here the CDR3 reads CASSLVGPRDKLFF. In nucleotides, the CDR3 is TGTGCCAGCAGCTTAGTTGGTCCGCGTGACAAACTGTTTTTT.